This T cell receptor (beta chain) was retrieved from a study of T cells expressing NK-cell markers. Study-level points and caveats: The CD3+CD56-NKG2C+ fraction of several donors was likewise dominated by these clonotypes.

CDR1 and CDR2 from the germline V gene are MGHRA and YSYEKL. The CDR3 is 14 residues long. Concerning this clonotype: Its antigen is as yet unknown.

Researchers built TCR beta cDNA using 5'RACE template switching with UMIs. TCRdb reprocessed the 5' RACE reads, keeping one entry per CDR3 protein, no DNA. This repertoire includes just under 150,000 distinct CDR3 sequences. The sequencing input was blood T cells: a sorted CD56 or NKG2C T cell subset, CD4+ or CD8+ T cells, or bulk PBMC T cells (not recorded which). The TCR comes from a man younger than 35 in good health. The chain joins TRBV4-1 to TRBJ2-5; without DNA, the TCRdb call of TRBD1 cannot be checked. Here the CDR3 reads CASSAGFGRETQYF.